The clone carrying this T cell receptor beta chain turned up a few times. The target antigen is unknown. These data are taken from a study of cytomegalovirus exposure and HLA in healthy donors. Primers: 60 Vbeta forward and 13 Jbeta reverse. Produced via immunoSEQ multiplex PCR; TCRdb's table is partial and in-frame only. There are about 200,000 clones in the sample; around 70% occur only once, and about 2.8% lies in the top ten. Overall study results and limits: According to the study, 160 or so TCR beta chains were cytomegalovirus-associated. Follow-up analysis seemed to connect common viral pathogens with several of the most significant clusters identified. Several V segments, TRBV6-2 and TRBV6-3 among them, could not be told apart and were dropped.

The CDR3 covers 20 residues. V dropped 2 bases and J dropped 5; count of bases not matched to a gene: 20. The germline V gene encodes CDR1 WSHSY and CDR2 SAAADI. The rearrangement links TRBV10-2 to TRBJ2-1; TRBD2 agrees at 8 bases. The sequencing input was PBMCs. The sequence was obtained from a man in his forties in good health and CMV-seropositive. CDR3 in amino acids: CASSEPTQGELAEADNEQFF. The CDR3 DNA is TGCGCCAGCAGTGAGCCCACCCAGGGTGAACTAGCGGAGGCTGACAATGAGCAGTTCTTC.